These 29 T cell receptor beta chains came from one sample sequenced in a study of blood T cell repertoires in COVID-19 (dated by TCRdb to the early 2020s). Library creation used the immunoSEQ multiplex PCR assay. TCRdb retrieved this table from immuneACCESS and kept in-frame rearrangements only. Not all clones are present; in checked studies, unresolved V genes account for under half, and no reason is known for the remainder. For this sample there are around 140,000 clones; around 88% appear just once. Of the sample, around 28% falls within the top ten clones. Sequencing input: peripheral blood. The receptors stem from a human donor in a cohort sampled during active COVID-19.

The chain is built from TRBV4-1 and TRBJ2-3; the match to TRBD1 covers 10 bases. This CDR3 region has 15 residues. Germline V gene lookup returns CDR1 MGHRA and CDR2 YSYEKL. J gave up 4 bases and V 4 bases, and 5 bases lay outside the gene matches. The CDR3 DNA follows: TGCGCCAGCAGCCTCCGGACAGGGGGAGCAGATACGCAGTATTTT. It codes for CASSLRTGGADTQYF.

This clone was counted a few times. J is TRBJ1-3 and V is TRBV6-5; D call uncertain. Germline values: CDR1 MNHEY, CDR2 SVGAGI. The V and J ends lost 5 bases and 0 bases respectively, with 11 bases between them. The CDR3 is 15 amino acids. The DNA for the CDR3 is TGTGCCAGCAGTAAGACATATCGCTCTGGAAACACCATATATTTT. Translating gives CASSKTYRSGNTIYF.

The chain links TRBV5-5 to TRBJ2-5; TRBD2 is a possible D gene (6 bases). Per the germline V gene, CDR1 is SGHKS and CDR2 is YYEKEE (reference sequence). CDR3 length: 15 amino acids. Trimming took off 4 bases at V and 7 bases at J, with 20 bases between the two ends. As DNA, the CDR3 is TGTGCCAGCAGCACCCGGGACTCCGGATTAGCGACCCAGTACTTC. Residues: CASSTRDSGLATQYF. Together with reference TRBV5-5 and TRBJ2-5, the CDR3 gives the full variable domain: DAGVTQSPTHLIKTRGQQVTLRCSPISGHKSVSWYQQVLGQGPQFIFQYYEKEERGRGNFPDRFSARQFPNYSSELNVNALLLGDSALYLCASSTRDSGLATQYFGPGTRLLVL.

This chain uses TRBV19 with TRBJ1-1, with D possibly being TRBD1 (5 bases). CDR3 size: 14 residues. V lost 7 bases to trimming and J lost 3 bases, with 15 bases between them. Germline V lookup: CDR1 LNHDA, CDR2 SQIVND (reference sequence). The CDR3 loop is CASNDQGVYTEAFF. The CDR3 DNA sequence: TGTGCCAGTAATGATCAGGGTGTCTACACTGAAGCTTTCTTT.

The chain links TRBV3-1 (or the pseudogene TRBV3-2) to TRBJ2-3; TRBD2 aligns across 7 bases. Germline values: CDR1 LGHDT, CDR2 YNNKEL (reference sequence). The CDR3 covers 16 residues. The junction had 8 bases not matched to a gene; V was cut back by 0 bases and J by 5 bases. DNA for the CDR3: TGTGCCAGCAGCCAAGATAACGGGGGGAAGGGAGATACGCAGTATTTT. Encoded protein: CASSQDNGGKGDTQYF.

This chain uses TRBV10-1 with TRBJ1-2, with D perhaps TRBD1 (6 bases). Per germline, CDR1 WNHNN and CDR2 SYGVQD (reference sequence). Trimming removed 3 bases from V and 5 bases from J, with 22 bases in between. The length of the CDR3 is 17 residues. The CDR3 protein is CASSDKHREGGSYGYTF. CDR3 coding DNA: TGCGCCAGCAGTGACAAGCACAGGGAGGGAGGGTCTTATGGCTACACCTTC.

The chain links TRBV7-2 to TRBJ2-7; TRBD1 is a possible D gene (6 bases). Germline V gene sequence: CDR1 SGHTA, CDR2 FQGNSA. This CDR3 is built from 15 residues. V lost 0 bases to trimming and J lost 3 bases, with 12 bases between them. The CDR3 coding sequence is TGTGCCAGCAGCTTAGCGCCAGGGGCCGGCTACGAGCAGTACTTC. Translation gives CASSLAPGAGYEQYF.

The chain uses TRBV7-3 and TRBJ2-1; the D gene is possibly TRBD1 (6 bases). CDR3 length: 16 residues. Trimming removed 6 bases from V and 7 bases from J, with 22 bases in between. CDR1 is SGHTA and CDR2 is FQGTGA in the germline V gene. This chain's CDR3 is CASSPGRRGMWNEQFF. CDR3 nucleotides: TGTGCCAGCAGTCCCGGGCGCAGGGGCATGTGGAATGAGCAGTTCTTC.

This clone was found once. The V gene is TRBV11-3, the J gene TRBJ1-1, with a weak D call TRBD1 (6 bases). The CDR3 consists of 14 residues. Germline CDR1 SGHNT, CDR2 YENEEA. Trimming left V 5 bases short and J 2 bases short, with 12 bases between. The CDR3 DNA reads as TGTGCCAGCAGCAGTGGACAGACAAACACTGAAGCTTTCTTT. This codes for CASSSGQTNTEAFF.

The chain employs TRBV6-5 and TRBJ1-2; 7 bases are a match to TRBD1. The CDR3 is 15 amino acids. V trimming: 0 bases; J trimming: 3 bases; junction bases outside the gene matches: 4. Germline-derived CDR1 and CDR2 are MNHEY and SVGAGI. The CDR3 is CASSYSGGQYYGYTF. In DNA, the CDR3 is TGTGCCAGCAGTTACTCGGGGGGACAGTACTATGGCTACACCTTC.

The chain recombines TRBV5-1 with TRBJ2-5; D gene ambiguous. CDR1 and CDR2 from the germline V gene are SGHRS and YFSETQ. The CDR3 is made up of 13 amino acids. V was cut by 7 bases and J by 1 base, with 11 bases left in between. CDR3 amino acids: CASYQQSQETQYF. The DNA for the CDR3 is TGCGCCAGCTATCAACAGAGCCAAGAGACCCAGTACTTC.

The chain couples TRBV12-5 to TRBJ2-5; 7 positions agree with TRBD2. J gave up 5 bases and V 3 bases, and 15 bases lay outside the gene matches. Germline V CDR1 and CDR2: LGHNT, FRNRAP. This CDR3 is 17 amino acids long. The CDR3 spells CASGFGASGNRGETQYF. CDR3 coding DNA: TGTGCTAGTGGTTTCGGGGCTAGCGGTAACCGGGGGGAGACCCAGTACTTC.

The CDR3 region is CAISDSRQLNNEKLFF. The CDR3 DNA reads TGTGCCATCAGTGATTCACGACAGTTAAATAATGAAAAACTGTTTTTT. This chain joins TRBV10-3 and TRBJ1-4, with a tentative D call TRBD1 (5 bases). The CDR3 runs to 16 residues. The V gene's germline CDR1 is ENHRY and CDR2 SYGVKD. Deletions cut 3 bases from V and 4 bases from J, with 15 bases between.

V and J are TRBV7-3 and TRBJ2-2, with 13 bases lining up with TRBD2. The CDR3 runs 19 residues. Germline-derived CDR1 and CDR2 are SGHTA and FQGTGA. Trimming took 5 bases from V and 6 from J; bases not matched to a gene: 15. The CDR3, as DNA: TGTGCCAGCAGCACCCATGCCCAACTAGCGGGGGGGCCGGCCGGGGAGCTGTTTTTT. This encodes CASSTHAQLAGGPAGELFF.

The chain combines TRBV5-5 with TRBJ1-4, with D perhaps TRBD1 (6 bases). V dropped 4 bases and J dropped 0 bases, with 13 bases sitting between them. The CDR3 is 16 amino acids. Germline V gives CDR1 SGHKS, CDR2 YYEKEE (reference sequence). CDR3 sequence: CASSAPGHATNEKLFF. The CDR3 DNA is TGTGCCAGCAGCGCCCCGGGACATGCAACTAATGAAAAACTGTTTTTT.

This sequence joins TRBV19 and TRBJ1-1, with 11 bases fitting TRBD1. The trim removed 6 bases at V and 8 bases at J, leaving 5 bases unmatched. The CDR3 totals 13 residues. CDR1 LNHDA and CDR2 SQIVND come from the germline V gene (reference sequence). The CDR3, as DNA: TGTGCCAGTAGCCCTCGGGACAGGGGGGAAGCTTTCTTT. Translating it yields CASSPRDRGEAFF.

The chain employs TRBV14 and TRBJ1-1, with no clear D. The CDR3 contains 13 residues. Trimming stripped 3 bases from V and 1 base from J, with 6 bases between. Germline-derived CDR1 and CDR2 are SGHDN and FVKESK. The DNA for the CDR3 is TGTGCCAGCAGCCAGACTCAGAACACTGAAGCTTTCTTT. It specifies CASSQTQNTEAFF. Combining the CDR3 with reference TRBV14 and TRBJ1-1 gives the whole variable domain EAGVTQFPSHSVIEKGQTVTLRCDPISGHDNLYWYRRVMGKEIKFLLHFVKESKQDESGMPNNRFLAERTGGTYSTLKVQPAELEDSGVYFCASSQTQNTEAFFGQGTRLTVV.

This clone was detected a few times. The V gene is TRBV7-8, the J gene TRBJ2-4; possible D gene TRBD1, 6 bases. Germline V lookup: CDR1 SGHVS, CDR2 FQNEAQ. The CDR3 is 13 amino acids. V lost 5 bases and J lost 7, with 12 bases in between. CDR3 bases: TGTGCCAGCAGCCCCGGACAGAGGAACATTCAGTACTTC. It specifies CASSPGQRNIQYF. The full variable domain, completed using reference TRBV7-8 and TRBJ2-4, is GAGVSQSPRYKVAKRGQDVALRCDPISGHVSLFWYQQALGQGPEFLTYFQNEAQLDKSGLPSDRFFAERPEGSVSTLKIQRTQQEDSAVYLCASSPGQRNIQYFGAGTRLSVL.

This clone has just a few counts. DNA for the CDR3: TGTGCCTGGAGTGATGGGCCTACGAACACTGAAGCTTTCTTT. Amino acid sequence: CAWSDGPTNTEAFF. This chain uses TRBV30 with TRBJ1-1, with D unclear. This CDR3 is 14 amino acids long. Trimming removed 1 base from V and 1 base from J, with 10 bases in between. Germline V gene sequence: CDR1 GTSNPN, CDR2 SVGIG (reference sequence).

This clone was seen a handful of times. CDR3 protein: CASSFTGNYGYTF. CDR3 DNA: TGTGCCAGCAGCTTTACAGGGAACTATGGCTACACCTTC. The gene calls are TRBV5-8 and TRBJ1-2; a weak D match, TRBD1 (6 bases). Trimming left V 2 bases short and J 2 bases short, with 7 bases between. The CDR3 runs 13 residues. Per germline, CDR1 SGHTS and CDR2 YDEGEE.

The chain combines TRBV19 with TRBJ2-1; TRBD2 matches at 10 bases. The CDR3 is 16 residues long. After removal of 7 bases from V and 4 bases from J, the junction contained 10 bases not matched to a gene. The germline V gene has CDR1 LNHDA and CDR2 SQIVND (reference sequence). The CDR3 DNA follows: TGTGCCAGTACCCCGGGAGCTAGCGGGGGTTACAATGAGCAGTTCTTC. This sequence encodes CASTPGASGGYNEQFF.

The V call is TRBV14, the J call TRBJ2-1; D call uncertain. The CDR3 consists of 18 residues. Trimming took 1 base from V and 0 from J, leaving 16 bases between them. Germline V gene lookup returns CDR1 SGHDN and CDR2 FVKESK. CDR3 protein: CASSQGRSFLSSYNEQFF. The CDR3 DNA sequence: TGTGCCAGCAGCCAAGGCCGAAGCTTTTTGAGCTCCTACAATGAGCAGTTCTTC. Combining the CDR3 with reference TRBV14 and TRBJ2-1 gives the whole variable domain EAGVTQFPSHSVIEKGQTVTLRCDPISGHDNLYWYRRVMGKEIKFLLHFVKESKQDESGMPNNRFLAERTGGTYSTLKVQPAELEDSGVYFCASSQGRSFLSSYNEQFFGPGTRLTVL.

As DNA, the CDR3 is TGTGCCACCAGCAGACAGGGGATGGGCGAGACCCAGTACTTC. Its translation is CATSRQGMGETQYF. This chain links TRBV15 with TRBJ2-5; tentative D call: TRBD1 (6 bases). This CDR3 comprises 14 residues. The V and J ends lost 2 bases and 5 bases respectively, with 12 bases between them. Germline V gene lookup returns CDR1 LNHNV and CDR2 YYDKDF (reference sequence).

This clone was detected only once. The rearrangement joins TRBV7-9 to TRBJ1-1, with 7 nucleotides matching TRBD1. Trimming at V came to 10 bases and at J to 0 bases, leaving 8 bases not matched to a gene. This CDR3 is 14 amino acids long. The germline V gene encodes CDR1 SEHNR and CDR2 FQNEAQ (reference sequence). As DNA, the CDR3 is TGTGCCATCCTAGGGGGCTCGATGAACACTGAAGCTTTCTTT. Its translation: CAILGGSMNTEAFF.

The J gene is TRBJ1-1, the V gene TRBV18; weak D call: TRBD1 (5 bases). V lost 3 bases to trimming and J lost 6 bases, with 11 bases between them. The CDR3 sequence is 13 residues long. Germline CDR1 and CDR2: KGHSH and LQKENI. The CDR3, as DNA: TGTGCCAGCTCACCGCGGGGGGGGTCTGAAGCTTTCTTT. It yields the protein CASSPRGGSEAFF.

This chain links TRBV7-2 with TRBJ2-6, with D tentatively TRBD1 (6 bases). The CDR3 contains 16 residues. Germline V lookup: CDR1 SGHTA, CDR2 FQGNSA. Deletions cut 1 base from V and 3 bases from J, with 10 bases between. CDR3 sequence: CASSLVGGLGANVLTF. CDR3 DNA: TGTGCCAGCAGCTTAGTAGGGGGTCTTGGGGCCAACGTCCTGACTTTC.

The J gene is TRBJ1-6, the V gene TRBV5-6; TRBD1 aligns across 9 bases. V was clipped by 5 bases and J by 9 bases; unmatched bases: 9. The CDR3 is 15 amino acids. Germline-derived CDR1 and CDR2 are SGHDT and YYEEEE. CDR3 DNA sequence: TGTGCCAGCAGGGAAGGGGACAGGGTACGTTCACCCCTCCACTTT. Its translation is CASREGDRVRSPLHF.

This clone was observed once. This chain joins TRBV6-2 or TRBV6-3 and TRBJ1-4; D possibly corresponds to TRBD1 (6 bases). Germline V gene sequence: CDR1 MNHEY, CDR2 SVGEGT. The ends were cut back, 5 bases at V and 4 bases at J, with 11 bases in the middle. The CDR3 length is 14 residues. The CDR3 is CASSPPGDNEKLFF. CDR3 nucleotides: TGTGCCAGCAGTCCCCCAGGGGATAATGAAAAACTGTTTTTT.

The J gene is TRBJ1-1, the V gene TRBV9; 12 bases align to TRBD1. The CDR3 sequence is 16 residues long. Germline V gene sequence: CDR1 SGDLS, CDR2 YYNGEE. With 3 bases clipped from V and 5 bases from J, the junction kept 8 bases outside the gene matches. The CDR3 loop is CASSGRGDRGPTEAFF. CDR3 bases: TGTGCCAGCAGCGGCCGAGGGGACAGGGGGCCAACTGAAGCTTTCTTT.